What follows are 2 T cell receptor beta chains derived from one specimen sequenced in a study of blood T cell repertoires in COVID-19. The repertoire was sequenced with immunoSEQ multiplex PCR; TCRdb's copy has only in-frame clones and lacks some. This sample yields over 250,000 clones, of which roughly 84% are seen a single time; about 1.5% belongs to the top ten. The source material was peripheral blood. The origin of the receptors is a human donor with COVID-19, enrolled during active disease. The donor label of this sample is uncertain.

V is TRBV6-4 and J is TRBJ1-1; D unclear. The V gene's germline CDR1 is MRHNA and CDR2 SNTAGT. Trimming removed 2 bases at V and 1 base at J, with 5 bases between. This CDR3 contains 13 residues. The CDR3 coding sequence is TGTGCCAGCAGTGACGGGCCGAACACTGAAGCTTTCTTT. This codes for CASSDGPNTEAFF.

This clone was seen just once. V gene TRBV3-1 (or the pseudogene TRBV3-2) combines with J gene TRBJ2-6; D gene uncertain. The CDR3 is 16 amino acids. Between the trimmed V and J ends, which lost 0 bases and 4 bases, there was a span of 10 bases. Germline V gives CDR1 LGHDT, CDR2 YNNKEL (reference sequence). The CDR3 DNA reads TGTGCCAGCAGCCAAGATGCTATTTCCGGGGCCAACGTCCTGACTTTC. This gives the protein CASSQDAISGANVLTF.